This T cell receptor (beta chain) originates from a study of patients and donors after allogeneic stem cell transplantation. One entry per CDR3 protein results from TCRdb running MiXCR on the RT-PCR reads. The table lists approximately 410,000 distinct CDR3 sequences, approximately 16% of them singletons. The length of the CDR3 is 14 residues. V was shortened by 6 bases and J by 7 bases, with 16 bases between the two germline ends. Per the germline V gene, CDR1 is LGHDT and CDR2 is YNNKEL (reference sequence). Sequencing was done on a sample of blood, either unsorted or a sorted T cell fraction (not recorded which). V is TRBV3-1 and J is TRBJ2-1, with D perhaps matching TRBD1 (6 bases). The clonotype comes from a human donor who was either an allogeneic HSCT recipient or a stem cell or donor lymphocyte infusion donor (not recorded which). It is not recorded whose cells these are; they may come from a transplant donor. For the CDR3, the DNA is TGTGCCAGCAGGTTTGGGGGCGAAGTGAATGAGCAGTTCTTC. Translation: CASRFGGEVNEQFF.